This T cell receptor beta chain originates from a study of blood T cell repertoires in COVID-19. On the study more broadly: Italy, Spain and the United States were the sources of the convalescent and acute COVID-19 samples. Sample material is recorded as cDNA or gDNA derived from T cells, B-cell-depleted T cells, or PBMCs.

Study processing details: Reference gene primer amplification in the assay estimated nucleated cell counts. The data were produced by immunoSEQ multiplex PCR, yet TCRdb's version contains in-frame clones alone and is incomplete. D and trimming were read from the DNA, whereas the V and J calls and clone size are those reported in that table. The sample contains 110,000 to 150,000 clones, about 80% of which appear only once. This CDR3 is 13 amino acids long. Germline V gene sequence: CDR1 SGHKS, CDR2 YYEKEE (reference sequence). The V gene end was trimmed by 4 bases and the J gene end by 9 bases; junction bases not matched to a gene: 5.

The rearrangement links TRBV5-5 to TRBJ1-5, with 9 bases fitting TRBD1. The receptor's source is a man between 65 and 85 years old who had recovered from COVID-19. Sequenced: peripheral blood. The CDR3 here is CASSRTGDWPQHF. DNA of the CDR3: TGTGCCAGCAGCCGGACAGGGGATTGGCCCCAGCATTTT.